The clone carrying this TCR beta chain has more than one count but fewer than ten. This entry comes from a study of Graves' ophthalmopathy and Graves' hyperthyroidism. Ophthalmopathy in the donors was of moderate-to-severe activity, with CAS ≥3, NOSPECS ≥4 and duration under 3 months. Diagnosis was based on clinical symptoms, serum thyroxine, TRAb, thyroid ultrasound and orbital computed tomography. The PBMCs had their origin in around 10 ml of fresh peripheral blood. The V end was cut by 1 base, the J end by 3 bases, with 13 bases between. This CDR3 contains 15 residues. Per the germline V gene, CDR1 is MGHRA and CDR2 is YSYEKL. The authors amplified TCR beta CDR3 regions, and they did so from RNA transcripts for repertoire sequencing. First-round RT-PCR used HTBI primers; second-round multiplex PCR followed. One entry per CDR3 protein results from TCRdb running MiXCR on the multiplex PCR reads. Here the sample spans 340,000 or so distinct CDR3 sequences, about 17% being singletons.

The V call is TRBV4-1, the J call TRBJ2-7; D gene unclear. Sequenced material: peripheral blood. The TCR comes from an adult man with Graves' ophthalmopathy. The CDR3, as DNA: TGCGCCAGCAGCCAAGCTCATAATCAGAACTACGAGCAGTACTTC. It specifies CASSQAHNQNYEQYF.